Shown below are 8 T cell receptor beta chains from a single sample sequenced in a study of shared clonotypes between healthy human individuals. Produced via immunoSEQ multiplex PCR; TCRdb's table is partial and in-frame only. Of roughly 2,300,000 clones in the sample, 85% to 95% were seen once. What was sequenced was naive CD4+ T cells from PBMCs. The subset denotes: CD45RA+ positively selected. Receptor source: a man between 18 and 35 years old in good health. Some clones in this sample may be carry-over from other donors' samples.

The V and J genes are TRBV5-1 and TRBJ2-1; TRBD2 matches 8 bases. Germline CDR1 reads SGHRS; CDR2 reads YFSETQ. Trimming removed 3 bases from V and 5 bases from J; junction bases left unmatched: 10. This CDR3 contains 16 residues. The CDR3 DNA is TGCGCCAGCAGCTACCTCGGGGGGGCCCCTAACAATGAGCAGTTCTTC. Its protein is CASSYLGGAPNNEQFF.

This sequence joins TRBV27 and TRBJ2-3; 7 nucleotides match TRBD2. The CDR3 loop spans 14 amino acids. The V gene end was trimmed by 6 bases and the J gene end by 3 bases; junction bases not matched to a gene: 6. Germline V lookup: CDR1 MNHEY, CDR2 SMNVEV (reference sequence). DNA of the CDR3: TGTGCCAGCAGGACTAGCCATGTGACAGATACGCAGTATTTT. Amino acid sequence: CASRTSHVTDTQYF.

J is TRBJ2-7 and V is TRBV28; the D call may be TRBD1 or TRBD2 (5 bases each). The germline V and J ends were trimmed by 5 bases and 9 bases, with 17 bases remaining between them. Germline CDR1 MDHEN, CDR2 SYDVKM. The CDR3 spans 13 residues. The CDR3 here is CASSAGTPPGQYF. Written as DNA, the CDR3 is TGTGCCAGCAGTGCCGGGACGCCGCCTGGGCAGTACTTC. The complete variable domain, with remaining parts taken from reference TRBV28 and TRBJ2-7, reads DVKVTQSSRYLVKRTGEKVFLECVQDMDHENMFWYRQDPGLGLRLIYFSYDVKMKEKGDIPEGYSVSREKKERFSLILESASTNQTSMYLCASSAGTPPGQYFGPGTRLTVT.

The chain joins TRBV28 to TRBJ2-1; 7 positions agree with TRBD2. There are 17 residues in the CDR3. CDR1 and CDR2 from the germline V gene are MDHEN and SYDVKM. The trim removed 4 bases at V and 0 bases at J, leaving 9 bases unmatched. CDR3 residues: CASSSLPGGSSYNEQFF. The CDR3 bases are TGTGCCAGCAGTTCCCTCCCAGGCGGGAGCTCCTACAATGAGCAGTTCTTC.

The V call is TRBV19, the J call TRBJ2-1; D tentatively fits TRBD1 or TRBD2 (5 bases each). Germline V gene data show CDR1 as LNHDA and CDR2 as SQIVND (reference sequence). The length of the CDR3 is 12 residues. Trimming removed 5 bases from V and 12 bases from J, with 14 bases in between. The CDR3 coding sequence is TGTGCCAGTAGTGATAGGGGACGGAGGCAGTTCTTC. Amino acids: CASSDRGRRQFF.

This chain links TRBV7-2 with TRBJ2-7, with a weak D call TRBD1 (5 bases). Germline CDR1 and CDR2: SGHTA and FQGNSA. V gave up 5 bases and J gave up 1 base, with 12 bases separating them. This CDR3 is 14 amino acids long. The CDR3 reads CASSPSGNSYEQYF. In DNA form, the CDR3 reads TGTGCCAGCAGCCCCTCAGGGAATTCCTACGAGCAGTACTTC.

This rearrangement joins TRBV7-3 to TRBJ1-6, with TRBD1 as a possible D gene (6 bases). This CDR3 region has 15 residues. Germline values: CDR1 SGHTA, CDR2 FQGTGA. Trimming took off 5 bases at V and 4 bases at J, with 12 bases between the two ends. CDR3 amino acids: CASSVEGQYNSPLHF. The CDR3 DNA reads as TGTGCCAGCAGCGTGGAAGGACAGTATAATTCACCCCTCCACTTT.

The chain carries TRBV10-3 and TRBJ2-5; D could derive from TRBD1 or TRBD2 (5 bases each). Germline V gene sequence: CDR1 ENHRY, CDR2 SYGVKD. The V end was cut by 3 bases, the J end by 10 bases, with 18 bases between. The CDR3 consists of 14 residues. In nucleotides, the CDR3 is TGTGCCATCAGTGAAGGTGGAAGGGTTGGGGGCCAGTACTTC. Protein sequence: CAISEGGRVGGQYF.